This is a list of T cell receptor beta chains from one sample in a study of graft-versus-host responses after intestinal transplantation. No antigens are known for them. Sequenced by immunoSEQ multiplex PCR; TCRdb stores in-frame clones only, minus some. The data show about 130,000 clones, about 90% seen once. The specimen was unstimulated CD4+ T cells sorted from spleen or lymph node cells, collected before intestinal transplant. These receptor sequences come from a human donor who received an intestinal transplant. CDR3s include the opening cysteine and the closing phenylalanine or tryptophan. Each record gives: D gene, V gene, clone size, J gene, CDR3 DNA, CDR3 protein. The D gene is left open where the match is weak. Expanded clones are given a class, and other clones once, few, many or no size at all.

>TRBD1|TRBV7-9|NA|TRBJ2-7
TGTGCCAGCAGCCGTCACCCCGGGACAGCAAGGGTTGTCTACGAGCAGTACTTC
CASSRHPGTARVVYEQYF
>TRBD2|TRBV11-2|NA|TRBJ2-1
TGTGCCAGCAGCCGGACTAGCGGGAGGAGCTCCTACAATGAGCAGTTCTTC
CASSRTSGRSSYNEQFF
>NA|TRBV27|NA|TRBJ2-2
TGTGCCAGCAGTTTGAGAGTAGGGAACACCGGGGAGCTGTTTTTT
CASSLRVGNTGELFF
>TRBD2|TRBV5-1|NA|TRBJ2-7
TGCGCCAGCAGCTCGGGTGCGGGAGCGGGGGAGCAGTACTTC
CASSSGAGAGEQYF
>NA|TRBV9|few|TRBJ2-6
TGTGCCAGCAGCGTAGAGCCCTCCTCTGGGGCCAACGTCCTGACTTTC
CASSVEPSSGANVLTF
>TRBD2|TRBV19|NA|TRBJ2-5
TGTGCCAGTAGTATCACTAGCGGGGCACGGAGGGGAGAGACCCAGTACTTC
CASSITSGARRGETQYF
>NA|TRBV7-3|NA|TRBJ2-1
TGTGCCAGCAGCTTAACGGGAGGTAACACTGGATACAATGAGCAGTTCTTC
CASSLTGGNTGYNEQFF
>NA|TRBV4-3|NA|TRBJ2-7
TGCGCCAGCCCTCGGGACCAACGCTGGGGCGAGCAGTACTTC
CASPRDQRWGEQYF
>TRBD1|TRBV2|NA|TRBJ2-1
TGTGCCAGCAGAGCCGAACAGGGGGCTAGTGAGCAGTTCTTC
CASRAEQGASEQFF
>NA|TRBV2|NA|TRBJ2-3
TGTGCCAGCAGTGTAGGGCTAGTCACAGATACGCAGTATTTT
CASSVGLVTDTQYF
>TRBD2|TRBV4-2|NA|TRBJ2-7
TGTGCCAGCAGCCAAGGAGGGACTAGCGGCAACGAGCAGTACTTC
CASSQGGTSGNEQYF
>TRBD2|TRBV19|NA|TRBJ2-2
TGTGCCAGTAGTCAGCTAGCGGGTGACACCGGGGAGCTGTTTTTT
CASSQLAGDTGELFF
>NA|TRBV28|NA|TRBJ2-7
TGTGCCAGCAGCTACGTGGTGGGTCCCTACGAGCAGTACTTC
CASSYVVGPYEQYF
>TRBD1|TRBV7-2|NA|TRBJ1-5
TGTGCCAGCAGCCGCACAGGGGGAAGCAATCAGCCCCAGCATTTT
CASSRTGGSNQPQHF
>NA|TRBV6-4|NA|TRBJ2-2
TGTGCCAGCAGTCTCGACGGGAACACCGGGGAGCTGTTTTTT
CASSLDGNTGELFF
>TRBD2|TRBV30|NA|TRBJ2-1
TGTGCCTGGAGTGTTTTCAGCGGGATTTACAATGAGCAGTTCTTC
CAWSVFSGIYNEQFF
>NA|TRBV28|NA|TRBJ1-5
TGTGCCAGCAGTTTGGACAGCAATCAGCCCCAGCATTTT
CASSLDSNQPQHF
>TRBD1|TRBV4-1|NA|TRBJ2-7
TGCGCCAGCAGCCAAGATTATGGGGACAGCTCCTACGAGCAGTACTTC
CASSQDYGDSSYEQYF
>TRBD2|TRBV14|NA|TRBJ2-2
TGTGCCAGCAGCCAATGGACTAGCGGGAGCACCGGGGAGCTGTTTTTT
CASSQWTSGSTGELFF
>NA|TRBV19|NA|TRBJ2-3
TGTGCCAGTAGTCAGAGCACAGATACGCAGTATTTT
CASSQSTDTQYF
>TRBD1|TRBV19|NA|TRBJ2-7
TGTGCCAGTAGTATAGCGGGACAGGTAGGATACGAGCAGTACTTC
CASSIAGQVGYEQYF
>NA|TRBV5-1|NA|TRBJ2-3
TGCGCCAGCAGCTTGGAGGCAGATACGCAGTATTTT
CASSLEADTQYF
>NA|TRBV19|NA|TRBJ1-5
TGTGCCAGTAGTTGGGGCAGCTACCGCGGTGATCAGCCCCAGCATTTT
CASSWGSYRGDQPQHF
>TRBD1|TRBV28|NA|TRBJ1-2
TGTGCCAGCAGTTTAACCGGGACAGTCTATGGCTACACCTTC
CASSLTGTVYGYTF
>TRBD1|TRBV28|NA|TRBJ1-2
TGTGCCAGCAGATCCTCCGGGACAGGGGCCTATGGCTACACCTTC
CASRSSGTGAYGYTF
>TRBD1|TRBV6-6|NA|TRBJ1-2
TGTGCCAGCAGTCCTCCGACAGGGGGGATGGGTGGCTACACCTTC
CASSPPTGGMGGYTF
>NA|TRBV6-5|NA|TRBJ1-2
TGTGCCAGCAGTTTTCTAGGACAGACTAACTATGGCTACACCTTC
CASSFLGQTNYGYTF
>TRBD1|TRBV25-1|NA|TRBJ1-1
TGTGCCAGCAGTGACCCAGGGGGCGCTAAGAACACTGAAGCTTTCTTT
CASSDPGGAKNTEAFF
>NA|TRBV7-2|NA|TRBJ1-2
TGTGCCAGCAGCCAGGGAGGGGAGAACAGGAACTATGGCTACACCTTC
CASSQGGENRNYGYTF
>NA|TRBV6-5|NA|TRBJ2-7
TGTGCCAGCAGTTACTCGAAACGGACAGACGAGCAGTACTTC
CASSYSKRTDEQYF
>NA|TRBV21-1|NA|TRBJ1-6
TGTGCCAGCAGCAAAGTCGGATCGGACACCGAAGGTTCGAATTCACCCCTCCACTTT
CASSKVGSDTEGSNSPLHF
>NA|TRBV4-1|NA|TRBJ1-1
TGCGCCAGCAGCCCTCAGGGGTTTGAGAACGCTGAAGCTTTCTTT
CASSPQGFENAEAFF
>NA|TRBV25-1|few|TRBJ1-1
TGTGCCAGCAGTGAAGGGGGGCGTAGTGAAGCTTTCTTT
CASSEGGRSEAFF
>NA|TRBV2|NA|TRBJ2-7
TGTGCCAGCAGTGTCGTCGAGCAGTACTTC
CASSVVEQYF
>NA|TRBV18|NA|TRBJ1-1
TGTGCCAGCTCAACAGGGTACACTGAAGCTTTCTTT
CASSTGYTEAFF
>NA|TRBV30|NA|TRBJ2-1
TGTGCCTGGAGTGGCAGGGAAAACTCCTACAATGAGCAGTTCTTC
CAWSGRENSYNEQFF
>TRBD1|TRBV15|NA|TRBJ2-3
TGTGCCACCAGCAGAGACTTGACAGGGGGCCTGGGCACAGATACGCAGTATTTT
CATSRDLTGGLGTDTQYF
>NA|TRBV6-5|NA|TRBJ1-2
TGTGCCAGCGCGAGGATAGCTAACTATGGCTACACCTTC
CASARIANYGYTF
>TRBD1|TRBV7-2|once|TRBJ1-4
TGTGCCAGCAGCCCGGTCGGACAGGGTTTCGAAAAACTGTTTTTT
CASSPVGQGFEKLFF
>TRBD2|TRBV12-5|NA|TRBJ2-3
TGTGCTAGTGGTTTGTGGAGCGGGAGTCTCCCAGATACGCAGTATTTT
CASGLWSGSLPDTQYF
>NA|TRBV7-2|NA|TRBJ2-3
TGTGCCAGCAGCTTATCAGATACGCAGTATTTT
CASSLSDTQYF
>NA|TRBV30|NA|TRBJ1-2
TGTGCCTGGAGTGTCGGGGGGGCCTATGGCTACACCTTC
CAWSVGGAYGYTF
>TRBD1|TRBV5-5|NA|TRBJ2-7
TGTGCCAGCAGCTCACAACCGGGACAGGGCGACGAGCAGTACTTC
CASSSQPGQGDEQYF
>TRBD2|TRBV18|few|TRBJ2-5
TGTGCCAGCTCACCACCGGTAGCTAGCGGGAGGGCCCGGGAGACCCAGTACTTC
CASSPPVASGRARETQYF
>TRBD1|TRBV2|once|TRBJ1-2
TGTGCCAGCAGGGGACAGGGTTTGGGAGGCTACACCTTC
CASRGQGLGGYTF
>TRBD1|TRBV7-2|NA|TRBJ2-7
TGTGCCAGCAGCCAAAAAGGCCGGGACAGGGGGCTCCACGAGCAGTACTTC
CASSQKGRDRGLHEQYF
>TRBD1|TRBV29-1|once|TRBJ1-4
TGCAGCGTTGTACAGGGGCCAACTAATGAAAAACTGTTTTTT
CSVVQGPTNEKLFF
>NA|TRBV10-3|NA|TRBJ2-1
TGTGCCTCTCGTCCCGGGACGGACTACAATGAGCAGTTCTTC
CASRPGTDYNEQFF
>NA|TRBV30|NA|TRBJ2-7
TGTGCCTGGAGTGTCGCCTACGAGCAGTACTTC
CAWSVAYEQYF
>NA|TRBV5-4|NA|TRBJ1-5
TGTGCCAGCAGCTTTCAGGGGCAGGTCAATCAGCCCCAGCATTTT
CASSFQGQVNQPQHF
>NA|TRBV6-5|NA|TRBJ1-2
TGTGCCAGCAGGACAGCTAACTATGGCTACACCTTC
CASRTANYGYTF
>TRBD2|TRBV5-1|NA|TRBJ2-1
TGCGCCAGCAGCTTGGTGAAGGGGACTAGCGGGCATGAGCAGTTCTTC
CASSLVKGTSGHEQFF
>NA|TRBV30|NA|TRBJ2-7
TGTGCCTGGAGTGGCGGGTTCTACGAGCAGTACTTC
CAWSGGFYEQYF
>TRBD2|TRBV15|NA|TRBJ2-1
TGTGCCACCAGCACTCGCGCGGGGGACTTTGGTGAGCAGTTCTTC
CATSTRAGDFGEQFF
>NA|TRBV7-2|once|TRBJ2-7
TGTGCCAGCAGCCTGAAAAGGGGAGGCTCGTCCTACGAGCAGTACTTC
CASSLKRGGSSYEQYF
>NA|TRBV7-9|NA|TRBJ1-3
TGTGCCAGCATCTCGGAGGAGAGCTCTGGAAACACCATATATTTT
CASISEESSGNTIYF
>NA|TRBV6-1|NA|TRBJ2-1
TGTGCCAGCAGTGAAGACAGGTACAATGAGCAGTTCTTC
CASSEDRYNEQFF
>TRBD1|TRBV28|NA|TRBJ1-5
TGTGCCAGCAGTTTAAATTTCGGACAGGGGGATCAGCCCCAGCATTTT
CASSLNFGQGDQPQHF
>NA|TRBV28|NA|TRBJ1-1
TGTGCCAGCAGTCTATCAGCGCTTGCAGCTTTCTTT
CASSLSALAAFF